The source of this TCR beta chain is a study of blood T cell repertoires in COVID-19. Overall study: Both acute and convalescent COVID-19 samples were obtained from the United States, Italy and Spain. Sources were T cells, B-cell-depleted T cells, or PBMCs; the material itself was cDNA or gDNA.

Measured with immunoSEQ multiplex PCR; TCRdb has only the in-frame clones, and not every one. The sample contains fewer than 400,000 clones, 85% of which appear only once. In germline, CDR1 is MNHNS, CDR2 SASEGT. With V trimmed by 3 bases and J by 7 bases, 7 bases remained unmatched. CDR3 length: 15 residues. This clonotype was obtained from a woman between 18 and 30 years old with acute or convalescent COVID-19. Input material: peripheral blood. The rearrangement links TRBV6-1 to TRBJ1-1; 11 positions agree with TRBD1. CDR3 in DNA: TGTGCCAGCAGTGACAGGACAGGGGGCAGGAATGAAGCTTTCTTT. The encoded protein is CASSDRTGGRNEAFF.